The 3 T cell receptor beta chains below come from one sample, sequenced in a study of blood T cell repertoires in COVID-19. Assay: immunoSEQ multiplex PCR; the TCRdb copy retains only in-frame clones and omits some. This table has about 230,000 clones, 84% appearing once. Sequenced sample: PBMCs or T cells enriched from blood (not recorded which). These TCRs come from a man aged 55-75 years who had recovered from COVID-19.

This chain links TRBV5-8 with TRBJ2-3; 8 bases agree with TRBD1. V gave up 2 bases and J gave up 3 bases; unmatched junction bases: 5. The germline V gene encodes CDR1 SGHTS and CDR2 YDEGEE. The CDR3 spans 15 residues. The CDR3 reads CASSFGTGRTDTQYF. CDR3 sequence (DNA): TGTGCCAGCAGCTTCGGGACAGGAAGAACAGATACGCAGTATTTT.

The chain links TRBV9 to TRBJ2-2; D may be TRBD1 (6 bases). V lost 4 bases, J lost 5 bases, and 12 bases lay in between. The germline V gene has CDR1 SGDLS and CDR2 YYNGEE. This CDR3 is 14 amino acids long. The CDR3 sequence: CASSFRGSTGELFF. As DNA, the CDR3 is TGTGCCAGCAGCTTTAGGGGGTCTACCGGGGAGCTGTTTTTT.

The chain is built from TRBV6-4 and TRBJ2-3; D unclear. V lost 0 bases and J lost 0, with 7 bases in between. CDR3 length: 15 amino acids. Per germline, CDR1 MRHNA and CDR2 SNTAGT. DNA for the CDR3: TGTGCCAGCAGTGACTCAGGAGCTAGCACAGATACGCAGTATTTT. Amino acid sequence: CASSDSGASTDTQYF.